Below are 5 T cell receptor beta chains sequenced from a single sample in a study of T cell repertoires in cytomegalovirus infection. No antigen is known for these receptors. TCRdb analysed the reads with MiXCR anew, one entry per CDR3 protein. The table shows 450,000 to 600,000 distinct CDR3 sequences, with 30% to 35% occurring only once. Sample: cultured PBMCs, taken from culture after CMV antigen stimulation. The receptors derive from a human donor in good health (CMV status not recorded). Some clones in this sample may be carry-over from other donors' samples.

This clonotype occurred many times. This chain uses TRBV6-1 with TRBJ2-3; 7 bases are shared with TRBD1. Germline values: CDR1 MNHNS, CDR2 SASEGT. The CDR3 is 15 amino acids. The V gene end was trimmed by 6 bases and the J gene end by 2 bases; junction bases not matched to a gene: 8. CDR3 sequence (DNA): TGTGCCAGCAGCGCCGGGACAGCCAACACAGATACGCAGTATTTT. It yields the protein CASSAGTANTDTQYF.

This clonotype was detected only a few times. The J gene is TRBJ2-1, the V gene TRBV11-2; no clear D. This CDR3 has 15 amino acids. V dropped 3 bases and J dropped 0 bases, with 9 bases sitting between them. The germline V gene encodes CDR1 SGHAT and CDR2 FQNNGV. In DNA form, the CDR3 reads TGTGCCAGCAGCTTGGCCCTTCCCTCCTACAATGAGCAGTTCTTC. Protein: CASSLALPSYNEQFF.

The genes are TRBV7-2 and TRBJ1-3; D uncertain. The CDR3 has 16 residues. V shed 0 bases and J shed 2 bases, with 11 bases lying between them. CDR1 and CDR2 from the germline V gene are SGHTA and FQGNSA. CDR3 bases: TGTGCCAGCAGCTTAGCGAGGGAGCTTACTGGAAACACCATATATTTT. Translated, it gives CASSLARELTGNTIYF.

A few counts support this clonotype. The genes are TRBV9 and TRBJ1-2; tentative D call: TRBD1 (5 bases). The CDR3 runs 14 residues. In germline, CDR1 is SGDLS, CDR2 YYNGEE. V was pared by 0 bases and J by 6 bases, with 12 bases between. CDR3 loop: CASSVAGSSDGYTF. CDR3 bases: TGTGCCAGCAGCGTAGCAGGGTCCTCGGATGGCTACACCTTC.

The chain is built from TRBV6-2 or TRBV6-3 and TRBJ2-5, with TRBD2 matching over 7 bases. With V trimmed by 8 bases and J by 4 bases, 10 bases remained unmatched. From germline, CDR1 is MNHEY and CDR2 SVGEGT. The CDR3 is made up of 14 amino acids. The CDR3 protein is CASYRGSTIETQYF. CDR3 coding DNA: TGTGCCAGCTATCGCGGGAGCACTATAGAGACCCAGTACTTC.